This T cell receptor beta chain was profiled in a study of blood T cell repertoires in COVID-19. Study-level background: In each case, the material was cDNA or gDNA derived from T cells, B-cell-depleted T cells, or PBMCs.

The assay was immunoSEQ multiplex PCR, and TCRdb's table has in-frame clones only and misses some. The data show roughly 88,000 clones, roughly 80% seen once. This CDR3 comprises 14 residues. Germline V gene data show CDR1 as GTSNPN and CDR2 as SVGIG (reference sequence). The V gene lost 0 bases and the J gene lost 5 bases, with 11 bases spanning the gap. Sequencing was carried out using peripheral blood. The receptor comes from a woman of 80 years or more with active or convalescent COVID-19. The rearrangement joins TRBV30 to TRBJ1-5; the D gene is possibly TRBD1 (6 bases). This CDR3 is CAWSVMTGDQPQHF. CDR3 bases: TGTGCCTGGAGTGTAATGACAGGCGATCAGCCCCAGCATTTT.